The 9 T cell receptor beta chains below come from one sample, sequenced in a study of CD4 T cells in relation to SARS-CoV-2 and coronaviruses. Their antigens remain unidentified. Produced via immunoSEQ multiplex PCR; TCRdb's table is partial and in-frame only. Counted here are 15,000 to 20,000 clones, more than 65% occurring once; the ten biggest clones make up about a fifth. The unexposed donors gave CD4+ T cells in 2011-2018, prior to COVID-19. Isolation of CD4+ T cells took place after about eleven days in culture. Sequencing was performed on CD4+ T cells from PBMCs, cultured in vitro. The receptor source for this set is a human donor in good health.

The rearrangement joins TRBV6-2 or TRBV6-3 to TRBJ2-3; D is perhaps TRBD1 or TRBD2 (5 bases each). In germline, CDR1 is MNHEY, CDR2 SVGEGT. This CDR3 contains 15 residues. Trimming took 6 bases from V and 1 from J, leaving 14 bases between them. The CDR3, as DNA: TGTGCCAGCAGCCACCGGGACCCGGGCACAGATACGCAGTATTTT. Translated: CASSHRDPGTDTQYF.

J is TRBJ2-7 and V is TRBV7-3; possible D gene TRBD2, 6 bases. This CDR3 is built from 12 residues. The V end was cut by 5 bases, the J end by 6 bases, with 11 bases between. From germline, CDR1 is SGHTA and CDR2 FQGTGA. CDR3: CASSEDYGEQYF. CDR3 bases: TGTGCCAGCAGCGAGGACTATGGCGAGCAGTACTTC.

This clone was detected once. The gene calls are TRBV12-3 or TRBV12-4 and TRBJ1-2, with TRBD1 as a possible D gene (6 bases). The CDR3 has 13 amino acids. V was trimmed by 7 bases and J by 8 bases, leaving 17 bases between them. The CDR3 loop is CASNKGGRWGYTF. The DNA of the CDR3 is TGTGCCAGCAATAAGGGGGGCCGGTGGGGCTACACCTTC.

The sample holds a few counts of this clone. The chain is built from TRBV3-1 (or the pseudogene TRBV3-2) and TRBJ2-3; D not certain. CDR1 and CDR2 (germline): LGHDT, YNNKEL (reference sequence). Trimming cost V 4 bases and J 6 bases, with 11 bases left between them. CDR3 length: 13 amino acids. This chain's CDR3 is CASSPPGVDTQYF. The CDR3 region has the DNA TGTGCCAGCAGCCCCCCTGGGGTGGATACGCAGTATTTT.

The chain couples TRBV19 to TRBJ2-1; 15 bases line up with TRBD2. This CDR3 comprises 17 residues. Germline V gene data show CDR1 as LNHDA and CDR2 as SQIVND (reference sequence). With 7 bases clipped from V and 3 bases from J, the junction kept 7 bases outside the gene matches. CDR3 bases: TGTGCCAGTAATGGACTAGCGGGAGGGCCGGGCTACAATGAGCAGTTCTTC. Residues: CASNGLAGGPGYNEQFF.

The chain uses TRBV21-1 and TRBJ1-4; the table gives TRBD1 as D, unverified against the DNA. TRBV21-1 is listed as a pseudogene. The CDR3 is made up of 14 amino acids. The CDR3, as DNA: TGTGCCAGCAGCAAAAAAGGGGGCCGGGAAAAACTGTTTTTT. It yields the protein CASSKKGGREKLFF.

This clone was counted a single time. V and J are TRBV2 and TRBJ1-1, with 7 bases fitting TRBD1. V shed 7 bases, J shed 5 bases, and the junction held 7 bases outside the gene matches. Germline-derived CDR1 and CDR2 are SNHLY and FYNNEI. CDR3 length: 13 amino acids. The DNA of the CDR3 is TGTGCCAGCAAGGCCGGGACAGCGACTGAAGCTTTCTTT. This codes for CASKAGTATEAFF.

The J gene is TRBJ2-2, the V gene TRBV21-1; the tabulated D call, TRBD2, remains unverified against the DNA. TRBV21-1 is shown as a pseudogene. The CDR3 extends over 18 amino acids. DNA for the CDR3: TGTGCCAGCAGCTCCCTCCGTCCTAGCGAAGGAAACACCGGGGAGCTGTTTTTT. Translating it yields CASSSLRPSEGNTGELFF.

The CDR3 DNA sequence: TGTGCCAGTAGTATAGGTAGGACAGCGACCTCAACTAATGAAAAACTGTTTTTT. This codes for CASSIGRTATSTNEKLFF. The chain recombines TRBV19 with TRBJ1-4; D perhaps matches TRBD1 (6 bases). The CDR3 has 18 residues. Germline-derived CDR1 and CDR2 are LNHDA and SQIVND (reference sequence). With 1 base removed from V and 0 bases from J, the gap between germline ends came to 15 bases.